The 25 T cell receptor beta chains listed next were all sequenced from one sample in a study of shared clonotypes between healthy human individuals. The protocol was immunoSEQ multiplex PCR, while the TCRdb copy is restricted to in-frame clones and leaves out a portion. The sample holds over a million clones, around 95% seen once. The sample was naive CD4+ T cells sorted from blood. Subset described: CD45RA+ positively selected. The receptors were sampled from a man aged 30 to 45 in good health.

The rearrangement links TRBV29-1 to TRBJ2-7, with 10 bases lining up with TRBD1. Germline CDR1 and CDR2: SQVTM and ANQGSEA. CDR3 length: 14 residues. J lost 3 bases, V lost 2 bases, and 4 bases had no gene match. Here the CDR3 reads CSVEIGTGDYEQYF. CDR3 nucleotides: TGCAGCGTTGAAATTGGGACAGGGGACTACGAGCAGTACTTC.

The chain is built from TRBV6-5 and TRBJ1-2; possibly TRBD1 for D (6 bases). The CDR3 loop spans 13 amino acids. Trimming took off 5 bases at V and 1 base at J, with 8 bases between the two ends. Germline V gene sequence: CDR1 MNHEY, CDR2 SVGAGI. The CDR3 sequence is CASSRTDNYGYTF. The CDR3 nucleotides are TGTGCCAGCAGTAGGACAGATAACTATGGCTACACCTTC.

Worth noting for this clone: Here the CDR3 omits its conserved ending phenylalanine or tryptophan, so a read error is the likely source. It is unclear where the CDR3 begins or ends on the DNA, so no DNA is shown, and the CDR3 is as TCRdb lists it. V usage is TRBV7-8 and J usage is TRBJ1-2; the DNA was not used to check the table's D call, TRBD1. From its first to its last residue, the CDR3 has 13 amino acids. Germline lookup yields CDR1 SGHVS and CDR2 FQNEAQ. The CDR3 loop is CASSSTKLTGMAH.

The chain joins TRBV7-6 to TRBJ2-2; 8 nucleotides align to TRBD1. The CDR3 runs to 17 residues. V dropped 0 bases and J dropped 1; count of bases not matched to a gene: 4. Germline loops: CDR1 SGHVS, CDR2 FNYEAQ. CDR3 bases: TGTGCCAGCAGCTTAGCACCGGGACAGGAGAACACCGGGGAGCTGTTTTTT. Translating it yields CASSLAPGQENTGELFF.

The chain employs TRBV5-1 and TRBJ2-7; D remains unclear. This CDR3 has 15 residues. V was shortened by 2 bases and J by 6 bases, with 18 bases between the two germline ends. Germline V gene data show CDR1 as SGHRS and CDR2 as YFSETQ. The CDR3 DNA reads TGCGCCAGCAGCTTTCTTGGACCACCTAGAAGCGAGCAGTACTTC. This gives the protein CASSFLGPPRSEQYF.

As concerns this clone: The sample contains more than one DNA sequence encoding this CDR3. This sequence joins TRBV9 and TRBJ2-7, with 9 bases lining up with TRBD2. Trimming took 0 bases from V and 0 from J; bases not matched to a gene: 1. This CDR3 region has 15 residues. In germline, CDR1 is SGDLS, CDR2 YYNGEE. The CDR3 loop is CASSVATSGSYEQYF. Written as DNA, the CDR3 is TGTGCCAGCAGCGTAGCGACTAGCGGCTCCTACGAGCAGTACTTC.

This clone was seen only once. The chain has TRBV11-2 and TRBJ2-2; TRBD2 matches at 10 bases. This CDR3 comprises 16 residues. Trimming cost V 4 bases and J 0 bases; bases outside gene matches: 2. Germline CDR1 reads SGHAT; CDR2 reads FQNNGV. CDR3 bases: TGTGCCAGCAGCTCTGGACTAGCGGCGAACACCGGGGAGCTGTTTTTT. Translated, it gives CASSSGLAANTGELFF.

The gene calls are TRBV19 and TRBJ1-1, with 7 bases fitting TRBD1. V trimming: 6 bases; J trimming: 6 bases; junction bases outside the gene matches: 7. The CDR3 extends over 13 amino acids. In germline, CDR1 is LNHDA, CDR2 SQIVND (reference sequence). CDR3 residues: CASRVRGLPEAFF. Written as DNA, the CDR3 is TGTGCCAGTAGGGTGAGGGGGCTACCTGAAGCTTTCTTT.

This clone was recorded only once. For the CDR3, the DNA is TGTGCCAGCATCCTAAACCCCACTAGCGGGAGCCAAGAGACCCAGTACTTC. Translating it yields CASILNPTSGSQETQYF. The V gene is TRBV7-9, the J gene TRBJ2-5; TRBD2 aligns across 11 bases. Losses at the gene ends were 7 bases for V and 1 base for J; bases not matched to a gene: 11. Germline V gene lookup returns CDR1 SEHNR and CDR2 FQNEAQ (reference sequence). The CDR3 contains 17 residues. The entire variable domain, with the rest obtained from reference TRBV7-9 and TRBJ2-5, is as follows: DTGVSQNPRHKITKRGQNVTFRCDPISEHNRLYWYRQTLGQGPEFLTYFQNEAQLEKSRLLSDRFSAERPKGSFSTLEIQRTEQGDSAMYLCASILNPTSGSQETQYFGPGTRLLVL.

The chain has TRBV27 and TRBJ2-7; D gene uncertain. Looked up from germline, CDR1 is MNHEY and CDR2 is SMNVEV (reference sequence). This CDR3 has 15 residues. V lost 0 bases, J lost 2 bases, and 11 bases lay in between. Here the CDR3 reads CASSLSPGGPYEQYF. The CDR3 DNA is TGTGCCAGCAGTTTATCCCCAGGCGGTCCCTACGAGCAGTACTTC.

The J gene is TRBJ2-1, the V gene TRBV4-1; unclear D gene. Trimming took 1 base from V and 1 from J, leaving 11 bases between them. The CDR3 is made up of 16 amino acids. Germline V gene data show CDR1 as MGHRA and CDR2 as YSYEKL. For the CDR3, the DNA is TGCGCCAGCAGCCAAGTCGCGCTGATGTCCTACAATGAGCAGTTCTTC. Translated, it gives CASSQVALMSYNEQFF.

This clone has just one count. The rearrangement links TRBV7-2 to TRBJ2-1; D not resolved. Germline values: CDR1 SGHTA, CDR2 FQGNSA. This CDR3 is built from 16 residues. Deletions cut 5 bases from V and 0 bases from J, with 14 bases between. The CDR3 sequence: CASSPDRPSSYNEQFF. As DNA, the CDR3 is TGTGCCAGCAGCCCCGACCGACCAAGCTCCTACAATGAGCAGTTCTTC.

Notes on this clone: The sample holds other DNA sequences that translate to the same CDR3. The chain joins TRBV5-4 to TRBJ1-1, with D unclear. V lost 1 base and J 0 bases, leaving 7 bases between the germline ends. CDR3 size: 14 residues. The V gene's germline CDR1 is SGHNT and CDR2 YYREEE (reference sequence). The chain's CDR3 is CASSLTGLNTEAFF. In nucleotides, the CDR3 is TGTGCCAGCAGCTTGACGGGGTTGAACACTGAAGCTTTCTTT.

This clone appeared a few times. This chain uses TRBV7-9 with TRBJ2-1; D not resolved. In germline, CDR1 is SEHNR, CDR2 FQNEAQ (reference sequence). CDR3 size: 16 residues. With 5 bases removed from V and 5 bases from J, the gap between germline ends came to 19 bases. This chain's CDR3 is CASSPPDAGRNNEQFF. CDR3 coding DNA: TGTGCCAGCAGCCCTCCGGATGCCGGGCGAAACAATGAGCAGTTCTTC.

The CDR3 region is CASSSKSGSKGEQYF. The CDR3 DNA reads TGCGCCAGCAGCTCCAAAAGCGGGAGTAAAGGCGAGCAGTACTTC. The gene calls are TRBV5-1 and TRBJ2-7; 8 bases fit TRBD2. The germline V gene has CDR1 SGHRS and CDR2 YFSETQ. Trimming cost V 3 bases and J 6 bases; bases outside gene matches: 11. This CDR3 spans 15 amino acids.

V usage is TRBV27 and J usage is TRBJ1-2, with 8 bases aligning to TRBD1. The CDR3 contains 17 residues. V shed 0 bases, J shed 0 bases, and the junction held 6 bases outside the gene matches. Germline CDR1 is MNHEY and CDR2 is SMNVEV (reference sequence). CDR3: CASSLSARGLPNYGYTF. The CDR3 DNA reads as TGTGCCAGCAGTTTATCGGCCAGGGGGCTTCCTAACTATGGCTACACCTTC.

The chain recombines TRBV5-1 with TRBJ1-4, with 8 positions matching TRBD1. Germline CDR1 and CDR2: SGHRS and YFSETQ. The length of the CDR3 is 15 residues. The J segment lost 3 bases and the V segment lost 4 bases, leaving 5 bases of the junction unmatched. In nucleotides, the CDR3 is TGCGCCAGCAGCAACCCGACAGGGGCTAATGAAAAACTGTTTTTT. This codes for CASSNPTGANEKLFF.

This clone was seen a single time. The CDR3 DNA reads TGTGCCGGCGGATGGGGGCAGCAAGAGACCCAGTACTTC. Protein: CAGGWGQQETQYF. The V call is TRBV7-9, the J call TRBJ2-5; TRBD1 might be the D (6 bases). This CDR3 contains 13 residues. In germline, CDR1 is SEHNR, CDR2 FQNEAQ (reference sequence). With 11 bases removed from V and 2 bases from J, the gap between germline ends came to 15 bases.

The chain combines TRBV7-9 with TRBJ2-1; 9 bases align to TRBD2. Looked up from germline, CDR1 is SEHNR and CDR2 is FQNEAQ (reference sequence). The CDR3 is 15 residues long. Trimming took 1 base from V and 15 from J; bases not matched to a gene: 13. DNA for the CDR3: TGTGCCAGCAGCTTAGAGGCGGGAGGGCCGGGGTTGTCGTTCTTC. Translating gives CASSLEAGGPGLSFF.

The chain couples TRBV5-6 to TRBJ2-7, with 7 positions matching TRBD2. Germline V gives CDR1 SGHDT, CDR2 YYEEEE. V was pared by 4 bases and J by 3 bases, with 10 bases of the junction left unmatched. There are 15 residues in the CDR3. Written as DNA, the CDR3 is TGTGCCAGCAGCCCCCTGAGGGAGGGGTACTACGAGCAGTACTTC. As protein: CASSPLREGYYEQYF.

CDR3: CAISEEFSWTAKPGANVLTF. The DNA of the CDR3 is TGTGCCATCAGTGAGGAATTCTCCTGGACAGCGAAGCCTGGGGCCAACGTCCTGACTTTC. V is TRBV10-3 and J is TRBJ2-6; TRBD1 might be the D (6 bases). Germline assignment: CDR1 ENHRY and CDR2 SYGVKD. The CDR3 runs to 20 residues. Trimming left V 2 bases short and J 2 bases short, with 22 bases between.

The CDR3 region is CASIARTNTGELFF. CDR3 nucleotides: TGTGCCAGTATAGCCCGGACGAACACCGGGGAGCTGTTTTTT. This sequence joins TRBV19 and TRBJ2-2, with unresolved D. V was pared by 7 bases and J by 0 bases, with 9 bases between. The germline V gene has CDR1 LNHDA and CDR2 SQIVND (reference sequence). This CDR3 has 14 residues.

This chain uses TRBV28 with TRBJ1-1; tentatively, D is TRBD1 (6 bases). The CDR3 spans 15 residues. V lost 6 bases, J lost 5 bases, and 19 bases lay in between. Germline CDR1 MDHEN, CDR2 SYDVKM. This CDR3 is CASSDWGGQGTEAFF. CDR3 sequence (DNA): TGTGCCAGCAGCGATTGGGGGGGCCAGGGGACTGAAGCTTTCTTT.

The J gene is TRBJ2-2, the V gene TRBV18; perhaps TRBD1 as D (6 bases). The germline gives CDR1 KGHSH, CDR2 LQKENI. The CDR3 sequence is 14 residues long. Trimming shortened V by 6 bases and J by 7 bases, and 15 bases separated the two germline ends. The DNA for the CDR3 is TGTGCCAGCTCCCCAGGGGTTCCAGGCGGGGAGCTGTTTTTT. It encodes CASSPGVPGGELFF. The complete variable domain, with remaining parts taken from reference TRBV18 and TRBJ2-2, reads NAGVMQNPRHLVRRRGQEARLRCSPMKGHSHVYWYRQLPEEGLKFMVYLQKENIIDESGMPKERFSAEFPKEGPSILRIQQVVRGDSAAYFCASSPGVPGGELFFGEGSRLTVL.

The genes are TRBV6-1 and TRBJ2-1; 10 positions agree with TRBD1. The CDR3 has 13 amino acids. Losses at the gene ends were 4 bases for V and 10 bases for J; bases not matched to a gene: 4. Germline V CDR1 and CDR2: MNHNS, SASEGT. CDR3 DNA sequence: TGTGCCAGCAGTGGACAGGGGGCGGGGGAGCAGTTCTTC. It encodes CASSGQGAGEQFF.